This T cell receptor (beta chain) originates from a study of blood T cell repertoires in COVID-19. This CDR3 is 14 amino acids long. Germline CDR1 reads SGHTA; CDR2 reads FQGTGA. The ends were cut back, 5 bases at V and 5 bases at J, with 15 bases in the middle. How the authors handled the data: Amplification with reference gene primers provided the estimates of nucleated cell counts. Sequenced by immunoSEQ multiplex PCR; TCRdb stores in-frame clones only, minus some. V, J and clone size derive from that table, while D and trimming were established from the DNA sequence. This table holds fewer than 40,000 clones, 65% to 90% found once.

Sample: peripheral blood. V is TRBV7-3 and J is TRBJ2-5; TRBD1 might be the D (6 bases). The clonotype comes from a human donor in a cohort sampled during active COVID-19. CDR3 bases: TGTGCCAGCAGCGCCACAGGGAGCCAGGAGACCCAGTACTTC. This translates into CASSATGSQETQYF. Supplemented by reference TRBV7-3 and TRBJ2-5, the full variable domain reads GAGVSQTPSNKVTEKGKYVELRCDPISGHTALYWYRQSLGQGPEFLIYFQGTGAADDSGLPNDRFFAVRPEGSVSTLKIQRTERGDSAVYLCASSATGSQETQYFGPGTRLLVL.